This is a list of T cell receptor beta chains from one sample in a study of patients and donors after allogeneic stem cell transplantation. TCRdb re-derived calls from the RT-PCR reads in MiXCR, one entry per CDR3 protein. The sample records about 87,000 distinct CDR3 sequences, approximately 5.2% being singletons. Sequencing input: blood, either unsorted or a sorted T cell fraction (not recorded which). The receptors stem from a human donor who was either an allogeneic HSCT recipient or a stem cell or donor lymphocyte infusion donor (not recorded which). It is not recorded whose cells these are; they may come from a transplant donor. CDR3s include the opening cysteine and the closing phenylalanine or tryptophan. Each record gives: clone size, J gene, D gene, V gene, CDR3 DNA, CDR3 protein. D genes are given only for firm matches. Clone size is given for some rows only: seen once, a few or many times, or a class if the clone is expanded.

size: many
J: TRBJ1-2
D: .
V: TRBV3-1
DNA: TGTGCCAGCAGCCAGCAGCAGGGGAACGATGGCTACACCTTC
CDR3: CASSQQQGNDGYTF

size: many
J: TRBJ1-6
D: .
V: TRBV2
DNA: TGTGCCAGCAGTGAAGCATCGGGAAGGAATTCACCCCTCCACTTT
CDR3: CASSEASGRNSPLHF

size: many
J: TRBJ2-5
D: .
V: TRBV11-1
DNA: TGTGCCAGCAGCACCGGGGGTGGAGAGACCCAGTACTTC
CDR3: CASSTGGGETQYF

size: many
J: TRBJ1-2
D: .
V: TRBV12-3/TRBV12-4
DNA: TGTGCCAGCAGTCCCCTGGGGACGGTTGGCTACACCTTC
CDR3: CASSPLGTVGYTF

size: .
J: TRBJ1-4
D: .
V: TRBV9
DNA: TGTGCCAGCAGCGTAGGGCGAACGAGTGACGAAAAACTGTTTTTT
CDR3: CASSVGRTSDEKLFF

size: many
J: TRBJ1-2
D: .
V: TRBV10-3
DNA: TGTGCCATCAGCCCCTCGGAGATAATACTAGATGGCTACACCTTC
CDR3: CAISPSEIILDGYTF

size: .
J: TRBJ1-5
D: TRBD1
V: TRBV5-4
DNA: TGTGCCAGCAGCTTAACGGGACAGGGGAGCAATCAGCCCCAGCATTTT
CDR3: CASSLTGQGSNQPQHF

size: many
J: TRBJ2-5
D: TRBD2
V: TRBV5-1
DNA: TGCGCCAGCAGCAAAGGGACTAGCGGACAAGAGACCCAGTACTTC
CDR3: CASSKGTSGQETQYF

size: many
J: TRBJ1-1
D: .
V: TRBV7-8
DNA: TGTGCCAGCAGCTTTTTGAGTGGGGACACTGAAGCTTTCTTT
CDR3: CASSFLSGDTEAFF

size: many
J: TRBJ2-5
D: TRBD1
V: TRBV28
DNA: TGTGCCAGCAGTTTGTCCCTTTATTGGGACAGGGGGCAACAGACCCAGTACTTC
CDR3: CASSLSLYWDRGQQTQYF

size: many
J: TRBJ2-2
D: .
V: TRBV18
DNA: TGTGCCAGCTCACCACCTAGAGCCGGGGAGCTGTTTTTT
CDR3: CASSPPRAGELFF

size: many
J: TRBJ2-5
D: TRBD1
V: TRBV5-1
DNA: TGCGCCAGCAGCTTGAGAAGGGGGCCTCAAGAGACCCAGTACTTC
CDR3: CASSLRRGPQETQYF

size: many
J: TRBJ2-7
D: .
V: TRBV12-3/TRBV12-4
DNA: TGTGCCAGCACCCTGGATACTACCTACGAGCAGTACTTC
CDR3: CASTLDTTYEQYF

size: few
J: TRBJ1-1
D: .
V: TRBV20-1
DNA: TGCAGTTCCAGGGGAGACACTGAAGCTTTCTTT
CDR3: CSSRGDTEAFF

size: many
J: TRBJ2-2
D: .
V: TRBV20-1
DNA: TGCAGTGCTAGGGACTCCTCGGCCCGATCGGGCGGGGAGCTGTTTTTT
CDR3: CSARDSSARSGGELFF

size: many
J: TRBJ1-3
D: .
V: TRBV7-8
DNA: TGTGCCAGCAGCTTAGCTCCCGGACAGACACACTCTGGAAACACCATATATTTT
CDR3: CASSLAPGQTHSGNTIYF

size: .
J: TRBJ2-7
D: TRBD1
V: TRBV5-1
DNA: TGCGCCAGCAGCCCCACCACAGGGGCCGACACCTACGAGCAGTACTTC
CDR3: CASSPTTGADTYEQYF

size: few
J: TRBJ1-4
D: TRBD1
V: TRBV11-2
DNA: TGTGCCAGCAGCCCCGGGATAGGACAGGGCAAGGGTGAAAAACTGTTTTTT
CDR3: CASSPGIGQGKGEKLFF

size: many
J: TRBJ2-1
D: .
V: TRBV10-3
DNA: TGTGCCATCAGTGAGCGAGCGAATGAGCAGTTCTTC
CDR3: CAISERANEQFF

size: many
J: TRBJ1-2
D: TRBD1
V: TRBV19
DNA: TGTGCCAGTAGCCCTCGGGACAGGGGCTATGGCTACACCTTC
CDR3: CASSPRDRGYGYTF

size: many
J: TRBJ1-1
D: .
V: TRBV29-1
DNA: TGCAGCGTTTTGGCAGACCGTAACGAAGCTTTCTTT
CDR3: CSVLADRNEAFF

size: many
J: TRBJ1-2
D: TRBD1
V: TRBV5-4
DNA: TGTGCCAGCAGCCTACTGTCGGGACAGGGGAGGAATGGCTACACCTTC
CDR3: CASSLLSGQGRNGYTF

size: .
J: TRBJ1-4
D: .
V: TRBV6-6
DNA: TGTGCCAGCAGTTCATTCGACGGGGAAAAACTGTTTTTT
CDR3: CASSSFDGEKLFF

size: few
J: TRBJ1-2
D: .
V: TRBV28
DNA: TGTGCCAGTTCGGAGCTTAACTATGGCTACACCTTC
CDR3: CASSELNYGYTF

size: many
J: TRBJ2-2
D: TRBD2
V: TRBV5-1
DNA: TGCGCCAGCAGCCCTATCTATTCCTCCAGCGGGGGGAACACCGGGGAGCTGTTTTTT
CDR3: CASSPIYSSSGGNTGELFF

size: few
J: TRBJ2-7
D: TRBD1
V: TRBV11-3
DNA: TGTGCCAGCAGCCCTAGAGGGACAGCCTACGAGCAGTACTTC
CDR3: CASSPRGTAYEQYF

size: many
J: TRBJ1-5
D: .
V: TRBV2
DNA: TGTGCCACTTCGGGAGGAGGCGGTCAGCCCCAGCATTTT
CDR3: CATSGGGGQPQHF

size: few
J: TRBJ2-5
D: TRBD1
V: TRBV24-1
DNA: TGTGCCACCAGTGATCCCGGGACAGGGGGTAAAGAGACCCAGTACTTC
CDR3: CATSDPGTGGKETQYF

size: .
J: TRBJ2-3
D: TRBD2
V: TRBV20-1
DNA: TGCAGTGCTCCGACTAGCGGTCGCACAGATACGCAGTATTTT
CDR3: CSAPTSGRTDTQYF

size: .
J: TRBJ2-3
D: .
V: TRBV14
DNA: TGTGCCAGCAGCCCCTTTAAGATGGCAGATACGCAGTATTTT
CDR3: CASSPFKMADTQYF

size: many
J: TRBJ2-4
D: TRBD1
V: TRBV6-1
DNA: TGTGCCAGCGGGGTACAGGGGGCGGGCAAAAACATTCAGTACTTC
CDR3: CASGVQGAGKNIQYF

size: .
J: TRBJ2-7
D: .
V: TRBV6-2/TRBV6-3
DNA: TGTGCCAGCAGTTACTCAAGGGCCGGGCAGTACTTC
CDR3: CASSYSRAGQYF

size: .
J: TRBJ2-7
D: TRBD1
V: TRBV2
DNA: TGTGCCAGCAGCGATCTTAAGGGACAGGGGGCCAACGAGCAGTACTTC
CDR3: CASSDLKGQGANEQYF

size: many
J: TRBJ2-5
D: TRBD1
V: TRBV20-1
DNA: TGCAGTGCTATCACACCGGGACAGGGTGTGGAGACCCAGTACTTC
CDR3: CSAITPGQGVETQYF

size: many
J: TRBJ2-7
D: .
V: TRBV5-4
DNA: TGTGCCAGCAGCTTGACAGGTGGGAACGAGCAGTACTTC
CDR3: CASSLTGGNEQYF

size: many
J: TRBJ2-7
D: TRBD1
V: TRBV27
DNA: TGTGCCAGCAGGGTACAGGGGGGCGAGCAGTACTTC
CDR3: CASRVQGGEQYF

size: .
J: TRBJ2-7
D: .
V: TRBV30
DNA: TGTGCCCGGGGACAATCCTACGAGCAGTACTTC
CDR3: CARGQSYEQYF